This TCR beta chain was captured in a study of blood T cell repertoires in COVID-19. Germline V gene sequence: CDR1 SGHKS, CDR2 YYEKEE (reference sequence). The CDR3 loop spans 15 amino acids. V was trimmed by 0 bases and J by 4 bases, leaving 14 bases between them. Only in-frame clones appear in the TCRdb table, and some are missing; sequencing was by immunoSEQ multiplex PCR. The data hold some 67,000 clones, with 80% to 90% observed a single time. The TCR was taken from a man aged 45-60 years with active COVID-19. V gene TRBV5-5 combines with J gene TRBJ2-7; a possible D gene is TRBD2 (6 bases). The sequenced sample consisted of peripheral blood. The CDR3 reads CASSLELGRLYEQYF. The CDR3 DNA reads as TGTGCCAGCAGCTTGGAACTAGGGAGGTTATACGAGCAGTACTTC.